These T cell receptor beta chains were read from a single sample in a study of cytomegalovirus exposure and HLA in healthy donors. The assay was immunoSEQ multiplex PCR, and TCRdb's table has in-frame clones only and misses some. The data show about 190,000 clones, with around 77% seen just once and 1.5% to 2% held by the top ten. The sample taken for sequencing was PBMCs. These TCRs come from a woman under 30 in good health and CMV-seronegative. The CDR3 runs from the conserved cysteine through the conserved F or W. A D gene is named only where the DNA matches it firmly. Some rows mark clone size as missing; the rest say once, few, many or name a class of expanded clone.

size	J	D	V	CDR3	DNA
-	TRBJ1-2	-	TRBV2	CASSDTGLNYGYTF	TGTGCCAGCAGTGACACAGGGTTGAACTATGGCTACACCTTC
-	TRBJ2-3	TRBD2	TRBV6-5	CASSYFTSGSSDTQYF	TGTGCCAGCAGTTACTTCACTAGCGGGAGCTCAGATACGCAGTATTTT
few	TRBJ1-1	-	TRBV7-7	CASTLRGCEAFF	TGTGCTAGCACACTCCGGGGTTGTGAAGCTTTCTTT
-	TRBJ2-5	-	TRBV11-1	CASSLGQGQGETQYF	TGTGCCAGCAGCTTAGGTCAGGGTCAGGGAGAGACCCAGTACTTC
-	TRBJ2-7	TRBD1	TRBV27	CASSLSTGGYEQYF	TGTGCCAGCAGTTTATCGACAGGGGGCTACGAGCAGTACTTC
few	TRBJ1-6	TRBD1	TRBV6-5	CASRGQVYSPLHF	TGTGCCAGCAGGGGACAGGTTTATTCACCCCTCCACTTT
-	TRBJ1-2	-	TRBV6-5	CASSNPRQDNYGYTF	TGTGCCAGCAGTAACCCGAGACAGGATAACTATGGCTACACCTTC
-	TRBJ1-3	-	TRBV5-4	CASSSGGVPSGNTIYF	TGTGCCAGCAGCTCCGGAGGAGTCCCCTCTGGAAACACCATATATTTT
-	TRBJ1-6	-	TRBV27	CASSLLGGENSPLHF	TGTGCCAGCAGTTTATTAGGGGGGGAGAACTCACCCCTCCACTTT
-	TRBJ1-6	-	TRBV9	CASSVSDGNSPLHF	TGTGCCAGCAGCGTCAGCGATGGAAATTCACCCCTCCACTTT
few	TRBJ2-7	TRBD1	TRBV9	CASSVDGGQGVREQYF	TGTGCCAGCAGCGTAGATGGGGGACAGGGGGTCCGCGAGCAGTACTTC
-	TRBJ2-2	-	TRBV27	CASSLGGMAGELFF	TGTGCCAGCAGTTTAGGCGGCATGGCCGGGGAGCTGTTTTTT
few	TRBJ1-5	-	TRBV6-1	CASSEQRQYSNQPQHF	TGTGCCAGCAGTGAGCAGCGGCAATATAGCAATCAGCCCCAGCATTTT
-	TRBJ2-7	TRBD2	TRBV27	CASSLKTSAAYEQYF	TGTGCCAGCAGTTTAAAGACTAGCGCGGCCTACGAGCAGTACTTC
-	TRBJ1-5	-	TRBV2	CASSMGGALQPQHF	TGTGCCAGCAGTATGGGTGGGGCTCTTCAGCCCCAGCATTTT
once	TRBJ1-2	-	TRBV7-2	CASSLVGVGYTF	TGTGCCAGCAGCTTAGTCGGGGTTGGCTACACCTTC
-	TRBJ2-1	TRBD2	TRBV5-1	CASSPGLADFRGYNEQFF	TGCGCCAGCAGTCCGGGACTAGCGGATTTCCGTGGTTACAATGAGCAGTTCTTC
-	TRBJ2-5	-	TRBV29-1	CSVEAAVWPQETQYF	TGCAGCGTTGAAGCGGCGGTCTGGCCCCAAGAGACCCAGTACTTC
-	TRBJ1-1	-	TRBV5-6	CASSLPGSPLLEAFF	TGTGCCAGCAGCTTACCGGGATCGCCCTTGCTTGAAGCTTTCTTT
-	TRBJ1-5	TRBD1	TRBV6-1	CASSGGQGRSNQPQHF	TGTGCCAGCAGTGGGGGACAGGGGAGAAGCAATCAGCCCCAGCATTTT
-	TRBJ2-7	-	TRBV10-2	CASSHLEYEQYF	TGCGCCAGCTCCCATTTAGAGTACGAGCAGTACTTC
-	TRBJ1-3	TRBD1	TRBV9	CASSVGQGRQSNGNTIYF	TGTGCCAGCAGCGTCGGACAGGGGAGGCAAAGTAACGGAAACACCATATATTTT
-	TRBJ2-7	TRBD2	TRBV28	CAGSLGTSGRGYEQYF	TGTGCCGGCAGCCTCGGGACTAGCGGGAGGGGTTACGAGCAGTACTTC
few	TRBJ1-1	TRBD1	TRBV7-9	CASSPRQGAGTEAFF	TGTGCCAGCAGCCCACGACAGGGGGCAGGGACTGAAGCTTTCTTT
-	TRBJ1-2	-	TRBV6-1	CASSEAGGNYGYTF	TGTGCCAGCAGTGAAGCCGGGGGGAACTATGGCTACACCTTC
-	TRBJ2-7	-	TRBV5-8	CASSLTAYEQYF	TGTGCCAGCAGCTTAACAGCCTACGAGCAGTACTTC
-	TRBJ2-3	TRBD1	TRBV4-2	CASSQEPQGASTSTDTQYF	TGTGCCAGCAGCCAAGAGCCCCAGGGGGCCTCTACTAGCACAGATACGCAGTATTTT
-	TRBJ2-1	-	TRBV10-2	CASSEPGVSYNEQFF	TGCGCCAGCAGTGAGCCGGGGGTTTCCTACAATGAGCAGTTCTTC
-	TRBJ2-1	TRBD2	TRBV29-1	CSAVLAGVTSSYNEQFF	TGCAGCGCCGTCCTAGCGGGAGTCACCAGCTCCTACAATGAGCAGTTCTTC
-	TRBJ2-5	-	TRBV27	CASSSIDIQETQYF	TGTGCCAGCAGTTCGATCGACATCCAAGAGACCCAGTACTTC
-	TRBJ1-1	TRBD1	TRBV6-5	CASVTPGGNEAFF	TGTGCCAGCGTAACACCAGGGGGTAATGAAGCTTTCTTT
-	TRBJ2-7	-	TRBV21-1	CASSGQGGPYEQYF	TGTGCCAGCAGCGGACAGGGGGGCCCCTACGAGCAGTACTTC
-	TRBJ1-1	-	TRBV28	CASSFTGSNTEAFF	TGTGCCAGCAGTTTCACAGGGTCGAACACTGAAGCTTTCTTT
once	TRBJ2-7	-	TRBV6-6	CASSYRPGDEQYF	TGTGCCAGCAGTTACAGGCCTGGAGACGAGCAGTACTTC
-	TRBJ2-1	-	TRBV7-2	CASSWRLNNEQFF	TGTGCCAGCAGCTGGAGGTTGAACAATGAGCAGTTCTTC
-	TRBJ2-7	TRBD2	TRBV4-3	CASSDYLSGGSYEQYF	TGCGCCAGCAGCGACTATTTATCGGGAGGGTCCTACGAGCAGTACTTC
-	TRBJ1-5	TRBD1	TRBV7-9	CASSPTGVHQPQHF	TGTGCCAGCAGCCCTACAGGGGTGCATCAGCCCCAGCATTTT
-	TRBJ1-6	TRBD1	TRBV6-5	CASSPGGDNSPLHF	TGTGCCAGCAGTCCAGGGGGTGATAATTCACCCCTCCACTTT
-	TRBJ2-7	TRBD1	TRBV7-9	CASSLSQTGGPQEQYF	TGTGCCAGCAGCTTGTCTCAGACAGGGGGACCCCAGGAGCAGTACTTC
-	TRBJ1-6	-	TRBV30	CAWSILRGEGSPLHF	TGTGCCTGGAGTATCCTCAGGGGAGAGGGTTCACCCCTCCACTTT
-	TRBJ1-1	-	TRBV13	CASSYRATGSAEAFF	TGTGCCAGCAGCTATAGGGCTACAGGGTCCGCTGAAGCTTTCTTT
-	TRBJ1-3	-	TRBV5-1	CASSSYSGNTIYF	TGCGCCAGCAGCTCCTACTCTGGAAACACCATATATTTT
-	TRBJ1-2	-	TRBV9	CASSVGEAVGGYTF	TGTGCCAGCAGCGTAGGGGAGGCCGTGGGAGGCTACACCTTC
-	TRBJ2-7	-	TRBV18	CASSLGIEGAYEQYF	TGTGCCAGCTCACTGGGCATCGAGGGCGCCTACGAGCAGTACTTC
-	TRBJ2-5	TRBD1	TRBV27	CASSLRTGEETQYF	TGTGCCAGCAGTTTACGGACAGGGGAAGAGACCCAGTACTTC
once	TRBJ2-7	TRBD2	TRBV16	CASSQLSTSVASYEQYF	TGTGCCAGCAGCCAATTATCAACTAGCGTAGCGTCCTACGAGCAGTACTTC
-	TRBJ2-3	-	TRBV10-3	CAISESRAGTDTQYF	TGTGCCATCAGTGAGTCCAGAGCGGGCACAGATACGCAGTATTTT
-	TRBJ1-1	-	TRBV5-1	CASSRTASNTEAFF	TGCGCCAGCAGTCGGACAGCCTCGAACACTGAAGCTTTCTTT
-	TRBJ2-2	-	TRBV19	CASRVGGLGAGELFF	TGTGCCAGTAGGGTTGGCGGGCTCGGGGCCGGGGAGCTGTTTTTT
-	TRBJ2-5	-	TRBV9	CASSVGGSGTQETQYF	TGTGCCAGCAGCGTAGGGGGTTCTGGGACACAAGAGACCCAGTACTTC
-	TRBJ2-7	-	TRBV11-2	CASSLEAGFSYEQYF	TGTGCCAGCAGCTTAGAGGCCGGGTTCTCCTACGAGCAGTACTTC
-	TRBJ2-1	TRBD1	TRBV5-6	CASSQGQGRYNEQFF	TGTGCCAGCAGCCAAGGACAGGGGAGGTACAATGAGCAGTTCTTC
-	TRBJ2-2	TRBD2	TRBV4-2	CASSQPRPAGGGGELFF	TGTGCCAGCAGCCAACCCCGCCCAGCGGGAGGCGGCGGGGAGCTGTTTTTT
-	TRBJ2-5	-	TRBV9	CASSVASGETQYF	TGTGCCAGCAGCGTTGCGTCCGGGGAGACCCAGTACTTC
few	TRBJ2-1	TRBD1	TRBV29-1	CSVPTGIRNEQFF	TGCAGCGTCCCGACAGGGATTAGAAATGAGCAGTTCTTC
-	TRBJ2-3	-	TRBV11-1	CASSLITGGTDTQYF	TGTGCCAGCAGCTTAATCACAGGAGGGACAGATACGCAGTATTTT
-	TRBJ1-1	-	TRBV4-1	CASSQVSGSRSEAFF	TGCGCCAGCAGCCAAGTCAGCGGGAGTCGGTCTGAAGCTTTCTTT